The next 32 T cell receptor beta chains were all read from a single sample in a study of Japanese encephalitis immunity and Zika vaccine responses (dated by TCRdb to the early 2020s). PBMCs were labeled with CellTrace CFSE and were cultured for about 6 days in RPMI containing about 8.6% human serum plus peptide pools at roughly 0.93 ug/mL each. On a BD FACSAria, proliferating CD4 T cells were sorted without fixation as live CD56-CD19-CD16-CD3+CD4+ CFSE-low cells. Library generation was performed with 5' RACE. Sequencing took place on an Illumina MiSeq. The public reads were quality trimmed at Q25 with fastp and then assembled into clones with MiXCR by TCRdb, keeping productive beta chains. Rows matching on CDR3 protein sequence are summarized as one entry with the most common DNA and genes. In this sample the table shows some 330 distinct CDR3 sequences, approximately 2.6% of which occur a single time. The biggest ten clones account for 35% to 40% of the sample.

Material: antigen-activated CD4+ T cells from blood, cultured, obtained during a Zika inactivated vaccine study. Source of these receptors: an adult woman who received an inactivated Zika virus vaccine.

This clonotype is large by share. The chain employs TRBV3-1 and TRBJ2-1; the match to TRBD2 covers 9 bases. V gave up 5 bases and J gave up 8 bases; unmatched junction bases: 13. CDR3 length: 16 amino acids. Germline V lookup: CDR1 LGHDT, CDR2 YNNKEL (reference sequence). The CDR3 DNA reads as TGTGCCAGCAGCAACCATAGGGCTAGCGGGACGGATGAGCAGTTCTTC. Translation gives CASSNHRASGTDEQFF.

By share of the sample, this clonotype is medium-sized. The junction and the germline gene differ at one end; a read error may be behind it. V gene TRBV7-7 combines with J gene TRBJ2-1, with 7 bases aligning to TRBD2. Germline loops: CDR1 SSHAT, CDR2 FNYEAQ (reference sequence). The CDR3 consists of 15 residues. CDR3 DNA sequence: TGTGCTAGCAGCTTAGGGGCGGGAGCCTACAATGAGCAGTTCTTC. Protein: CASSLGAGAYNEQFF.

V gene TRBV6-2 or TRBV6-3 combines with J gene TRBJ1-1, with D possibly matching TRBD1 (5 bases). This CDR3 is 14 amino acids long. The V gene's germline CDR1 is MNHEY and CDR2 SVGEGT. V was clipped by 6 bases and J by 4 bases, with 15 bases between them. CDR3 sequence (DNA): TGTGCCAGCAGAGGGGATCTGAGAGGCACTGAAGCTTTCTTT. Protein: CASRGDLRGTEAFF.

This clonotype ranks as medium-sized. The gene calls are TRBV4-3 and TRBJ2-6, with D unclear. Germline V gene sequence: CDR1 LGHNA, CDR2 YSLEER. V dropped 6 bases and J dropped 0 bases, with 9 bases sitting between them. The CDR3 runs 15 residues. CDR3 bases: TGCGCCAGCAGTCCTTTGGGCTCTGGGGCCAACGTCCTGACTTTC. Translated: CASSPLGSGANVLTF.

Note on this clonotype: Possible read error: a much larger clone is one base away. The chain links TRBV25-1 to TRBJ2-1; D gene unclear. Per the germline V gene, CDR1 is MGHDK and CDR2 is SYGVNS. The CDR3 has 14 residues. As DNA, the CDR3 is TGTGCCAGCAGTGTTTGTAGTCTTCCTGATGAGCGGTTCTTC. Translating it yields CASSVCSLPDERFF.

This clonotype is categorized as large. The V call is TRBV28, the J call TRBJ1-1, with a tentative D call TRBD1 (5 bases). CDR3 length equals 12 residues. From germline, CDR1 is MDHEN and CDR2 SYDVKM. The V and J ends lost 8 bases and 1 base respectively, with 8 bases between them. The CDR3 DNA is TGTGCCAGCCATACAGGGAACACTGAAGCTTTCTTT. It yields the protein CASHTGNTEAFF.

In this sample, this clonotype is large. V and J are TRBV11-1 and TRBJ1-2, with D perhaps TRBD1 (5 bases). Germline V gene data show CDR1 as SGHAT and CDR2 as FQDESV (reference sequence). The CDR3 spans 15 residues. V was shortened by 5 bases and J by 4 bases, with 17 bases between the two germline ends. The chain's CDR3 is CASSPTFQGGYGYTF. The DNA for the CDR3 is TGTGCCAGCAGCCCGACCTTTCAGGGTGGCTATGGCTACACCTTC.

This clonotype is labeled as large. This chain joins TRBV29-1 and TRBJ2-7, with 13 bases matching TRBD2. The CDR3 loop spans 14 amino acids. In germline, CDR1 is SQVTM, CDR2 ANQGSEA. V shed 4 bases and J 3 bases; nucleotides not matched to a gene: 3. As DNA, the CDR3 is TGCAGCGTTGCGGGACTAGCGGGATTCTACGAGCAGTACTTC. The encoded protein is CSVAGLAGFYEQYF.

By sample share, this clonotype is medium-sized. This chain connects TRBV20-1 to TRBJ1-5; D is unresolved. This CDR3 is 15 amino acids long. Germline assignment: CDR1 DFQATT and CDR2 SNEGSKA (reference sequence). Trimming took off 1 base at V and 1 base at J, with 11 bases between the two ends. The CDR3 coding sequence is TGCAGTGCTAGAGCGCGGGTTTGGAGCAATCAGCCCCAGCATTTT. Translating it yields CSARARVWSNQPQHF.

The chain links TRBV5-1 to TRBJ2-7; tentatively, D is TRBD1 (6 bases). V was shortened by 0 bases and J by 3 bases, with 13 bases between the two germline ends. The CDR3 loop spans 15 amino acids. Germline V gives CDR1 SGHRS, CDR2 YFSETQ. CDR3 coding DNA: TGCGCCAGCAGCTTGGATAGGGGGACCAACTACGAGCAGTACTTC. It encodes CASSLDRGTNYEQYF.

By its share, this clonotype is hyperexpanded (1% or more). This sequence joins TRBV5-1 and TRBJ2-1; no clear D. Trimming removed 0 bases from V and 5 bases from J, with 6 bases in between. The length of the CDR3 is 13 residues. The germline V gene encodes CDR1 SGHRS and CDR2 YFSETQ. As DNA, the CDR3 is TGCGCCAGCAGCTTGGTCACCGACAATGAGCAGTTCTTC. Protein: CASSLVTDNEQFF.

Relative to its sample, this clonotype is large. This chain joins TRBV2 and TRBJ1-2; D may be TRBD1 (5 bases). CDR1 is SNHLY and CDR2 is FYNNEI in the germline V gene. This CDR3 contains 13 residues. V dropped 4 bases and J dropped 3 bases, with 9 bases sitting between them. The CDR3 DNA sequence: TGTGCCAGCAGTGTCGGGGGATACTATGGCTACACCTTC. Protein: CASSVGGYYGYTF.

Within the sample, this clonotype is large. The genes are TRBV28 and TRBJ1-4; 7 bases are shared with TRBD1. The ends lost 6 bases at V and 4 bases at J; junction bases unmatched: 8. This CDR3 is 15 amino acids long. The germline gives CDR1 MDHEN, CDR2 SYDVKM. The CDR3 loop is CASSDLQGYNEKLFF. The CDR3 nucleotides are TGTGCCAGCAGCGATTTACAGGGGTATAATGAAAAACTGTTTTTT.

By share, this clonotype ranks as medium-sized. The genes are TRBV3-1 and TRBJ2-7, with TRBD1 as a possible D gene (6 bases). This CDR3 has 18 amino acids. Germline loops: CDR1 LGHDT, CDR2 YNNKEL (reference sequence). The V end was cut by 0 bases, the J end by 0 bases, with 18 bases between. CDR3 region: CASSQDRVGAPCSYEQYF. DNA of the CDR3: TGTGCCAGCAGCCAAGACAGGGTGGGGGCACCATGCTCCTACGAGCAGTACTTC.

In its sample, this clonotype ranks as large. The chain employs TRBV2 and TRBJ2-3, with D perhaps matching TRBD1 or TRBD2 (5 bases each). This CDR3 has 14 amino acids. V was trimmed by 4 bases and J by 4 bases, leaving 12 bases between them. The germline V gene has CDR1 SNHLY and CDR2 FYNNEI. In DNA, the CDR3 is TGTGCCAGCAGTGCCCGACGGGGCCCAGATACGCAGTATTTT. Protein sequence: CASSARRGPDTQYF.

By share, this clonotype ranks as large (0.1 to 1%). An end of the junction does not agree with germline; a read error may underlie this. The rearrangement uses TRBV25-1 and TRBJ2-1; the D is unclear. Germline V gene lookup returns CDR1 MGHDK and CDR2 SYGVNS. The CDR3 consists of 14 residues. Written as DNA, the CDR3 is TGTGCCAGCAGTGTTTGGAGTCTTCCTGATGAGCGGTTCTTC. Translating gives CASSVWSLPDERFF.

This clonotype ranks as medium-sized. The gene calls are TRBV10-3 and TRBJ2-7, with 8 nucleotides matching TRBD1. CDR3 size: 13 residues. CDR1 and CDR2 (germline): ENHRY, SYGVKD. Germline trimming cut 10 bases from V and 3 bases from J; bases unmatched to any gene: 8. CDR3 sequence: CASNGGQDYEQYF. Written as DNA, the CDR3 is TGTGCCAGCAACGGGGGACAGGACTACGAGCAGTACTTC.

Judged by abundance, this clonotype is medium-sized. The rearrangement uses TRBV4-2 and TRBJ1-2, with 8 nucleotides matching TRBD1. The V gene end was trimmed by 2 bases and the J gene end by 8 bases; junction bases not matched to a gene: 10. Germline loops: CDR1 LGHNA, CDR2 YNFKEQ. The CDR3 sequence is 15 residues long. CDR3 DNA: TGTGCCAGCAGCCAATCGTATCAGGGGGCGCGAGGCTACACCTTC. Its translation is CASSQSYQGARGYTF.

This clonotype is large by share. The chain is built from TRBV3-1 and TRBJ1-5; D gene uncertain. The CDR3 extends over 13 amino acids. The V and J ends lost 0 bases and 6 bases respectively, with 6 bases between them. Germline V CDR1 and CDR2: LGHDT, YNNKEL (reference sequence). In DNA form, the CDR3 reads TGTGCCAGCAGCCAAGATATCGGTCAGCCCCAGCATTTT. As protein: CASSQDIGQPQHF.

This clonotype is labeled as medium-sized. V gene TRBV12-3 or TRBV12-4 combines with J gene TRBJ2-3; weak D call: TRBD2 (5 bases). Trimming pared 3 bases from V and 7 bases from J, leaving 20 bases between. CDR3 length equals 16 residues. In DNA, the CDR3 is TGTGCCAGCAGTTTCCGGCGGGTTTCGGGTTCGAATACGCAGTATTTT. It codes for CASSFRRVSGSNTQYF.

The V call is TRBV5-6, the J call TRBJ1-2; 8 bases are shared with TRBD1. The junction had 4 bases not matched to a gene; V was cut back by 2 bases and J by 4 bases. The CDR3 has 14 residues. Germline CDR1 is SGHDT and CDR2 is YYEEEE. The CDR3 nucleotides read TGTGCCAGCAGCTTCCGACAGGGGAGCTATGGCTACACCTTC. Protein: CASSFRQGSYGYTF.

By proportion, this clonotype is medium-sized. The rearrangement joins TRBV5-6 to TRBJ1-4; 8 bases map to TRBD1. CDR1 is SGHDT, CDR2 YYEEEE, per germline. CDR3 length: 14 residues. V lost 4 bases to trimming and J lost 8 bases; unmatched junction nucleotides: 7. Here the CDR3 reads CASSHGQGGEKLFF. CDR3 in DNA: TGTGCCAGCAGCCACGGACAGGGAGGCGAAAAACTGTTTTTT.

A few counts support this clonotype. The rearrangement uses TRBV5-1 and TRBJ2-5; TRBD2 agrees at 10 bases. V was clipped by 3 bases and J by 2 bases; unmatched bases: 4. The CDR3 is 15 amino acids. Germline V gene data show CDR1 as SGHRS and CDR2 as YFSETQ. CDR3 region: CASSSKLAGQETQYF. The CDR3 region has the DNA TGCGCCAGCAGCTCGAAACTAGCGGGGCAAGAGACCCAGTACTTC.

This clonotype is judged medium-sized. The chain joins TRBV5-5 to TRBJ2-5; no reliable D call. This CDR3 has 14 amino acids. Per germline, CDR1 SGHKS and CDR2 YYEKEE (reference sequence). Trimming took off 2 bases at V and 5 bases at J, with 13 bases between the two ends. CDR3 sequence: CASSFVPVLETQYF. CDR3 sequence (DNA): TGTGCCAGCAGCTTTGTTCCAGTTCTGGAGACCCAGTACTTC. The variable domain in full, completed from reference TRBV5-5 and TRBJ2-5, reads DAGVTQSPTHLIKTRGQQVTLRCSPISGHKSVSWYQQVLGQGPQFIFQYYEKEERGRGNFPDRFSARQFPNYSSELNVNALLLGDSALYLCASSFVPVLETQYFGPGTRLLVL.

This clonotype is large. The gene calls are TRBV10-3 and TRBJ1-5, with D tentatively TRBD1 (5 bases). Per germline, CDR1 ENHRY and CDR2 SYGVKD. The CDR3 has 14 amino acids. V was clipped by 3 bases and J by 5 bases, with 11 bases between them. In DNA, the CDR3 is TGTGCCATCAGTGAAGGCGGGGGGGATCAGCCCCAGCATTTT. Translating gives CAISEGGGDQPQHF.

This clonotype is labeled as medium-sized (0.01 to 0.1%). The J gene is TRBJ1-2, the V gene TRBV4-3; TRBD1 is a possible D gene (5 bases). The CDR3 runs 15 residues. V lost 1 base and J lost 4, with 13 bases in between. CDR1 and CDR2 (germline): LGHNA, YSLEER. CDR3 residues: CASSQVGGSGYGYTF. As DNA, the CDR3 is TGCGCCAGCAGCCAAGTGGGGGGGTCAGGCTATGGCTACACCTTC.

This clonotype is labeled as large. The gene calls are TRBV4-3 and TRBJ1-5; D remains unclear. The CDR3 totals 17 residues. Trimming took 4 bases from V and 2 from J, leaving 18 bases between them. Germline V gene sequence: CDR1 LGHNA, CDR2 YSLEER. The CDR3 here is CASSPSPTGWGNQPQHF. The CDR3 DNA follows: TGCGCCAGCAGCCCCAGCCCCACGGGGTGGGGCAATCAGCCCCAGCATTTT.

Judged by abundance, this clonotype is medium-sized. The CDR3 DNA reads TGTGCCATCAGTGGTGGGGGGGGAGACAATGAGCAGTTCTTC. Protein product: CAISGGGGDNEQFF. This chain links TRBV10-3 with TRBJ2-1; 7 bases map to TRBD2. The CDR3 covers 14 residues. Germline-derived CDR1 and CDR2 are ENHRY and SYGVKD. The V segment lost 4 bases and the J segment 5 bases; nucleotides outside the gene matches: 5.

Of note for this clonotype: A read error may be the cause here, since a much bigger clone is one base away. This rearrangement joins TRBV10-3 to TRBJ2-7; D might be TRBD1 or TRBD2, each matching 6 bases. CDR1 and CDR2 (germline): ENHRY, SYGVKD. The CDR3 consists of 13 residues. With 10 bases removed from V and 3 bases from J, the gap between germline ends came to 16 bases. In nucleotides, the CDR3 is TGTGCCAGCAACGGGAGACAGGACTACGAGCAGTACTTC. Its translation is CASNGRQDYEQYF.

By its share, this clonotype is large (0.1 to 1%). The V and J genes are TRBV28 and TRBJ1-4; 7 nucleotides agree with TRBD1. CDR3 size: 12 residues. Looked up from germline, CDR1 is MDHEN and CDR2 is SYDVKM. Trimming at V came to 8 bases and at J to 5 bases, leaving 2 bases not matched to a gene. CDR3 bases: TGTGCCAGCCTACAGGGGAATGAAAAACTGTTTTTT. Its protein product is CASLQGNEKLFF.

Within the sample, this clonotype is medium-sized. The chain joins TRBV29-1 to TRBJ2-5; perhaps TRBD1 as D (5 bases). The CDR3 consists of 13 residues. The germline gives CDR1 SQVTM, CDR2 ANQGSEA. With 2 bases removed from V and 4 bases from J, the gap between germline ends came to 11 bases. Written as DNA, the CDR3 is TGCAGCGTTGAAAAGGGGTTAAGAGAGACCCAGTACTTC. Translating gives CSVEKGLRETQYF.

By sample fraction, this clonotype is medium-sized (0.01 to 0.1%). This sequence joins TRBV4-3 and TRBJ1-2, with D possibly being TRBD1 (6 bases). The CDR3 is 13 amino acids. V was trimmed by 1 base and J by 8 bases, leaving 11 bases between them. Germline CDR1 reads LGHNA; CDR2 reads YSLEER. CDR3 bases: TGCGCCAGCAGCCAAGGGACAGTGTACGGCTACACCTTC. Protein: CASSQGTVYGYTF.